The 32 T cell receptor beta chains given below trace back to one sample, sequenced in a study of blood T cells in healthy people across ages. The second PCR ran about 6 to 12 cycles with a sample-barcoded 5' primer and J-beta primers. TCRdb reanalysed the 5' RACE reads using MiXCR and keeps one entry per CDR3 protein. The data hold around 500,000 distinct CDR3 sequences, with less than 60% observed a single time. Sequenced sample: blood. The receptors here all came from an older man in good health.

The chain is built from TRBV20-1 and TRBJ1-1; D is perhaps TRBD1 (6 bases). Per germline, CDR1 DFQATT and CDR2 SNEGSKA (reference sequence). The CDR3 length is 15 residues. The V end lost 4 bases, the J end lost 1 base, and 16 bases lay between the germline ends. The CDR3 here is CSATGSGGRNTEAFF. Written as DNA, the CDR3 is TGCAGTGCTACCGGCAGTGGGGGCAGGAACACTGAAGCTTTCTTT.

The chain is built from TRBV7-3 and TRBJ2-1, with TRBD2 identical over 12 bases. There are 16 residues in the CDR3. Unmatched junction bases numbered 6, after V lost 4 bases and J lost 5 bases. Germline-derived CDR1 and CDR2 are SGHTA and FQGTGA. CDR3 loop: CASSWVSSGRDNEQFF. As DNA, the CDR3 is TGTGCCAGCAGCTGGGTTTCTAGCGGGAGGGACAATGAGCAGTTCTTC.

V and J are TRBV4-3 and TRBJ2-1; D is possibly TRBD2 (7 bases). The V gene lost 3 bases and the J gene lost 8 bases, with 11 bases spanning the gap. The germline V gene encodes CDR1 LGHNA and CDR2 YSLEER. The CDR3 is 13 amino acids. CDR3 region: CASSQGGRDEQFF. The CDR3 DNA is TGCGCCAGCAGCCAGGGGGGGCGGGATGAGCAGTTCTTC.

The chain uses TRBV2 and TRBJ1-2; tentatively, D is TRBD1 (5 bases). Trimming removed 8 bases at V and 4 bases at J, with 14 bases between. CDR3 length equals 13 residues. Germline V gene sequence: CDR1 SNHLY, CDR2 FYNNEI. The CDR3: CASRPRDSYGYTF. The CDR3 DNA sequence: TGTGCCAGCCGCCCCCGGGACTCCTATGGCTACACCTTC.

The genes are TRBV10-3 and TRBJ2-2; a possible D gene is TRBD1 (6 bases). Trimming cost V 10 bases and J 1 base, with 13 bases left between them. The CDR3 length is 14 residues. Per the germline V gene, CDR1 is ENHRY and CDR2 is SYGVKD. In DNA, the CDR3 is TGTGCCACCTCTTTGGACAGGAACACCGGGGAGCTGTTTTTT. Protein: CATSLDRNTGELFF.

About this clonotype: Being one base from a much bigger clone, this may be a read error. The chain is built from TRBV6-5 and TRBJ2-2; 7 nucleotides line up with TRBD2. The V gene's germline CDR1 is MNHEY and CDR2 SVGAGI. V lost 8 bases and J lost 0; bases outside the gene matches: 6. The CDR3 contains 15 residues. CDR3 nucleotides: TGTGCCAGCGGGAGGGGTAGAGCGAACACCGGGGAGCTGTTTTTT. Its translation is CASGRGRANTGELFF.

This clonotype was seen a handful of times. The chain couples TRBV14 to TRBJ2-3; D is undetermined. The CDR3 contains 15 residues. Trimming removed 2 bases at V and 4 bases at J, with 13 bases between. Per germline, CDR1 SGHDN and CDR2 FVKESK. The CDR3 DNA reads TGTGCCAGCAGCCAACATCTATTTGCGGCAGATACGCAGTATTTT. This translates into CASSQHLFAADTQYF. Looking up the rest from reference TRBV14 and TRBJ2-3 gives the full variable domain: EAGVTQFPSHSVIEKGQTVTLRCDPISGHDNLYWYRRVMGKEIKFLLHFVKESKQDESGMPNNRFLAERTGGTYSTLKVQPAELEDSGVYFCASSQHLFAADTQYFGPGTRLTVL.

This chain joins TRBV7-2 and TRBJ1-1; D might be TRBD1 (6 bases). V gave up 6 bases and J gave up 0 bases, with 11 bases separating them. CDR3 length equals 14 residues. The germline CDR1 and CDR2 sequences are SGHTA and FQGNSA. The CDR3 loop is CASRQQGMNTEAFF. CDR3 bases: TGTGCCAGCAGACAACAGGGTATGAACACTGAAGCTTTCTTT.

The genes are TRBV20-1 and TRBJ1-2, with D tentatively TRBD1 (5 bases). This CDR3 has 12 residues. Germline assignment: CDR1 DFQATT and CDR2 SNEGSKA (reference sequence). Trimming removed 8 bases from V and 7 bases from J, with 17 bases in between. CDR3 sequence reads: CSSPDLGGGYTF. DNA of the CDR3: TGCAGTTCCCCGGACCTCGGGGGTGGCTACACCTTC.

The chain has TRBV20-1 and TRBJ2-1, with 12 bases lining up with TRBD2. Germline CDR1 reads DFQATT; CDR2 reads SNEGSKA (reference sequence). The CDR3 is 16 residues long. Trimming at V came to 5 bases and at J to 9 bases, leaving 14 bases not matched to a gene. The CDR3 DNA reads as TGCAGTGCTGGACTAGCGGGAACCCGCGGAACGGGTGAGCAGTTCTTC. Its translation is CSAGLAGTRGTGEQFF.

This chain links TRBV30 with TRBJ1-1; tentative D call: TRBD1 (6 bases). CDR3 length: 14 residues. Germline CDR1 reads GTSNPN; CDR2 reads SVGIG (reference sequence). The V end was cut by 2 bases, the J end by 6 bases, with 16 bases between. The CDR3, as DNA: TGTGCCTGGAGTTCTACAGGGCTTATAGCTGAAGCTTTCTTT. This gives the protein CAWSSTGLIAEAFF.

Note on this clonotype: Mismatch with germline at one junction end may stem from a read error. V gene TRBV24-1 combines with J gene TRBJ2-1, with 9 bases aligning to TRBD1. The germline V gene encodes CDR1 KGHDR and CDR2 SFDVKD. The length of the CDR3 is 14 residues. CDR3 amino acids: CATGDTDRGNEQFF. CDR3 coding DNA: TGTGCCACCGGTGACACGGACAGGGGCAATGAGCAGTTCTTC.

The gene calls are TRBV7-2 and TRBJ1-2; D unresolved. Germline V lookup: CDR1 SGHTA, CDR2 FQGNSA. The CDR3 runs 15 residues. V was shortened by 2 bases and J by 2 bases, with 12 bases between the two germline ends. CDR3 in DNA: TGTGCCAGCAGCTTACCTCAGACACGAAACTATGGCTACACCTTC. Translation gives CASSLPQTRNYGYTF. Together with reference TRBV7-2 and TRBJ1-2, the CDR3 gives the full variable domain: GAGVSQSPSNKVTEKGKDVELRCDPISGHTALYWYRQSLGQGLEFLIYFQGNSAPDKSGLPSDRFSAERTGGSVSTLTIQRTQQEDSAVYLCASSLPQTRNYGYTFGSGTRLTVV.

The chain uses TRBV7-9 and TRBJ2-5; TRBD2 matches at 13 bases. Judging by the DNA end, TRBJ2-7 fits better; the J call may be wrong. The V gene's germline CDR1 is SEHNR and CDR2 FQNEAQ (reference sequence). This CDR3 is built from 16 residues. CDR3 sequence reads: CASSRGLAGAVDEQYF. In nucleotides, the CDR3 is TGTGCCAGCAGCCGAGGACTAGCGGGGGCAGTCGACGAGCAGTACTTC.

The chain is built from TRBV25-1 and TRBJ2-7, with D possibly matching TRBD2 (5 bases). Trimming cost V 4 bases and J 0 bases, with 7 bases left between them. Germline CDR1 MGHDK, CDR2 SYGVNS. This CDR3 comprises 13 residues. DNA of the CDR3: TGTGCCAGCAGTGTCGGGGTCTCCTACGAGCAGTACTTC. As protein: CASSVGVSYEQYF.

The chain recombines TRBV20-1 with TRBJ2-7; 9 bases map to TRBD1. CDR1 is DFQATT, CDR2 SNEGSKA, per germline (reference sequence). The V gene end was trimmed by 5 bases and the J gene end by 2 bases; junction bases not matched to a gene: 4. CDR3 length: 13 amino acids. CDR3 loop: CSARQGVTYEQYF. Written as DNA, the CDR3 is TGCAGTGCTCGACAGGGGGTTACCTACGAGCAGTACTTC.

In this sample, this clonotype turned up once. Relative to the germline gene, one junction end is altered; a read error may explain this. The chain recombines TRBV7-9 with TRBJ2-3; D uncertain. Germline CDR1 reads SEHNR; CDR2 reads FQNEAQ (reference sequence). This CDR3 has 15 residues. The CDR3 coding sequence is TGTGCCAGCGGCTTAGTCAGGAAACCCCCTGATACGCAGTATTTT. Protein sequence: CASGLVRKPPDTQYF.

Comments on this clonotype: Relative to the germline gene, one junction end is altered; a read error may explain this. V and J are TRBV5-1 and TRBJ2-2; 7 nucleotides align to TRBD2. CDR1 and CDR2 from the germline V gene are SGHRS and YFSETQ. The CDR3 length is 16 residues. The CDR3 reads CTSSLNGGGPTGELFF. The CDR3 DNA reads as TGCACCAGCAGCTTGAATGGGGGAGGGCCCACCGGGGAGCTGTTTTTT.

This clonotype turned up a few times. The chain uses TRBV25-1 and TRBJ2-3; D not resolved. CDR1 is MGHDK, CDR2 SYGVNS, per germline. Trimming pared 5 bases from V and 1 base from J, leaving 16 bases between. The CDR3 covers 16 residues. CDR3 amino acids: CASSPLKFGGTDTQYF. Here the CDR3 DNA reads TGTGCCAGCAGTCCCTTGAAGTTTGGGGGCACAGATACGCAGTATTTT.

This clonotype came up a few times. The rearrangement uses TRBV3-1 and TRBJ1-1; D not certain. The CDR3 loop spans 14 amino acids. Germline V gene lookup returns CDR1 LGHDT and CDR2 YNNKEL (reference sequence). V shed 3 bases and J shed 3 bases, with 11 bases lying between them. CDR3 loop: CASSQASGHTEAFF. Written as DNA, the CDR3 is TGTGCCAGCAGCCAGGCGAGCGGACACACTGAAGCTTTCTTT.

This chain joins TRBV2 and TRBJ2-1; TRBD2 matches at 7 bases. Losses at the gene ends were 2 bases for V and 6 bases for J; bases not matched to a gene: 1. This CDR3 comprises 13 residues. The germline CDR1 and CDR2 sequences are SNHLY and FYNNEI. CDR3 sequence reads: CASSERLANEQFF. The CDR3 DNA follows: TGTGCCAGCAGTGAACGACTAGCCAATGAGCAGTTCTTC.

For the CDR3, the DNA is TGTGCCATCAGTGTTAAGCGGGGGGACAATGAGCAGTACTTC. Protein: CAISVKRGDNEQYF. The rearrangement uses TRBV10-3 and TRBJ2-5, with 9 positions matching TRBD2. CDR1 is ENHRY and CDR2 is SYGVKD in the germline V gene. V lost 4 bases and J lost 11; bases outside the gene matches: 11. The CDR3 contains 14 residues.

The gene calls are TRBV19 and TRBJ2-5; TRBD2 aligns across 8 bases. After removal of 7 bases from V and 1 base from J, the junction contained 5 bases not matched to a gene. CDR1 is LNHDA and CDR2 is SQIVND in the germline V gene (reference sequence). This CDR3 is built from 14 residues. In nucleotides, the CDR3 is TGTGCCAGTATTAAAGCGGGGGTCCAAGAGACCCAGTACTTC. This translates into CASIKAGVQETQYF.

The chain combines TRBV27 with TRBJ2-5; D may match TRBD1 or TRBD2 (6 bases each). Germline CDR1 reads MNHEY; CDR2 reads SMNVEV (reference sequence). The length of the CDR3 is 13 residues. Trimming took off 10 bases at V and 5 bases at J, with 17 bases between the two ends. The CDR3 DNA reads TGTGCCAACAGCACCGTGGGGGGCGAGACCCAGTACTTC. Translation gives CANSTVGGETQYF.

This clonotype was recorded a few times. The chain combines TRBV15 with TRBJ1-5; D is uncertain. CDR3 size: 13 residues. Germline V CDR1 and CDR2: LNHNV, YYDKDF (reference sequence). The germline V and J ends were trimmed by 1 base and 7 bases, with 8 bases remaining between them. CDR3 DNA: TGTGCCACCAGCAGAGGTGCAGGACAGCCCCAGCATTTT. Its translation is CATSRGAGQPQHF.

This clonotype showed up many times. This chain uses TRBV6-5 with TRBJ1-6, with 11 nucleotides matching TRBD1. J was trimmed by 6 bases and V by 6 bases; bases with no gene match: 4. Germline V gene data show CDR1 as MNHEY and CDR2 as SVGAGI. The CDR3 covers 15 residues. The CDR3 sequence is CASRTGTGGNSPLHF. In DNA form, the CDR3 reads TGTGCCAGCAGAACCGGGACAGGGGGTAATTCACCCCTCCACTTT.

This clonotype turned up a few times. The chain is built from TRBV11-1 and TRBJ2-1; a weak D match, TRBD2 (8 bases). Germline V gene sequence: CDR1 SGHAT, CDR2 FQDESV (reference sequence). Trimming took 5 bases from V and 1 from J, leaving 15 bases between them. This CDR3 has 16 residues. The DNA for the CDR3 is TGTGCCAGCAGCCTTAGCGGGACAGTTTCCTACAATGAGCAGTTCTTC. It translates to CASSLSGTVSYNEQFF.

This clonotype was detected many times. Germline is not matched at one junction end, which may reflect a read error. V gene TRBV5-1 combines with J gene TRBJ2-5, with 7 bases that match TRBD1. Germline CDR1 SGHRS, CDR2 YFSETQ. The CDR3 is 13 amino acids. The CDR3 reads CASSRDRAETQYF. The CDR3 bases are TGTGCCAGCTCACGTGACAGGGCCGAGACCCAGTACTTC.

This clonotype has just a few counts. This CDR3 is CATSSSSGANVLTF. The CDR3, as DNA: TGCGCCACATCTAGTAGCTCTGGGGCCAACGTCCTGACTTTC. V is TRBV5-1 and J is TRBJ2-6; D is undetermined. CDR3 length: 14 residues. Germline lookup yields CDR1 SGHRS and CDR2 YFSETQ. Trimming removed 9 bases at V and 0 bases at J, with 10 bases between.

This clonotype was seen a few times. This rearrangement joins TRBV27 to TRBJ1-1, with TRBD1 matching over 7 bases. With V trimmed by 3 bases and J by 2 bases, 12 bases remained unmatched. From germline, CDR1 is MNHEY and CDR2 SMNVEV (reference sequence). This CDR3 has 17 amino acids. The CDR3 DNA is TGTGCCAGCAGTTTGTCAGGGGGGTCCCTTTTAAACACTGAAGCTTTCTTT. It encodes CASSLSGGSLLNTEAFF.

CDR3 bases: TGTGCAAGTCGCACCCGGGACAGGGACTATGGCTACACCTTC. It is translated as CASRTRDRDYGYTF. This chain uses TRBV12-2 with TRBJ1-2; the table assigns TRBD1, which was not confirmed against the DNA. TRBV12-2 is flagged as a pseudogene. The CDR3 length is 14 residues.

The J gene is TRBJ2-7, the V gene TRBV4-3; 11 bases agree with TRBD2. Trimming at V came to 3 bases and at J to 7 bases, leaving 8 bases not matched to a gene. The CDR3 runs 15 residues. The germline V gene encodes CDR1 LGHNA and CDR2 YSLEER. This CDR3 is CASSQASGRRNEQYF. In DNA, the CDR3 is TGCGCCAGCAGCCAGGCTAGCGGGAGGAGGAATGAGCAGTACTTC.